This TCR beta chain is drawn from a study of blood T cell repertoires in COVID-19. Study details: Acute-phase and convalescent COVID-19 samples originated in the United States, Italy and Spain.

Enrollment of patients from Seattle took place during active infection, with longitudinal follow-up. In the authors' methods: From reference gene primer amplification, estimates of nucleated cell counts were derived. Profiled with immunoSEQ multiplex PCR; TCRdb holds only in-frame clones, not every one. V and J calls and clone size are those listed in that table; D and trimming were worked out from the DNA. This sample has some 250,000 clones, with roughly nine tenths found just once. V shed 10 bases and J shed 3 bases, with 16 bases lying between them. Germline CDR1 and CDR2: WNHNN and SYGVQD (reference sequence). The CDR3 contains 13 residues.

The chain recombines TRBV10-1 with TRBJ2-7, with D possibly matching TRBD1 (6 bases). Sequenced sample: peripheral blood. The source is a woman in her twenties or thirties with COVID-19, enrolled during active disease. The CDR3 loop is CATFRDTNYEQYF. Written as DNA, the CDR3 is TGCGCCACCTTCCGGGACACCAACTACGAGCAGTACTTC.